The source of this TCR beta chain is a study of post-analysis software for immune sequencing data (dated by TCRdb to the mid-2010s). Describing the broader study: Relapsing-remitting, secondary progressive and progressive-relapsing multiple sclerosis were recorded as disease courses, and subtype annotation was lacking for some patients. Patient repertoires were compared against about twelve previously published healthy control repertoires from donors aged roughly 6 to 28 years. A subset of samples was prepared in parallel using single-end sample barcoding, then pooled and co-amplified after Illumina adapter ligation.

TCR beta repertoires were profiled from peripheral blood of under 15 young patients with multiple sclerosis to demonstrate the VDJtools post-analysis software. The patients with multiple sclerosis were children and adolescents between about 6 and 17 years of age. Notes on this clonotype: Its antigen remains undetermined. No quality values exist for individual bases; no much larger clone is one base distant.

The junction shows trimming of 7 bases on V and 6 bases on J, plus 16 bases between the germline ends. From cysteine to phenylalanine, the CDR3 is 14 amino acids long. Only CDR3 DNA remains: 42 bases, in frame from the first base. The germline V gene specifies MNHEY as CDR1 and SVGAGI as CDR2. Receptor libraries were prepared by PCR. Sequencing was carried out with an Illumina HiSeq 2500. Unique molecular identifiers were incorporated into TCR beta cDNA libraries to reduce PCR and sequencing biases. Per 1 to 10 million input T cells, approximately 500,000 cDNA molecules were obtained, such that each molecule approximated one T cell. The same protocol used for the earlier healthy control dataset was applied to prepare and sequence the patient libraries. Within a given batch, samples were prepared together, multiplexed and sequenced on the same HiSeq lane. The paper's processing steps were these. Raw barcoded reads were processed with MIGEC, and single-read molecular identifier groups were discarded before consensus assembly and CDR3 extraction. Clonotype tables were post-analysed with VDJtools, and diversity was normalized by down-sampling all datasets to the smallest sample size. In repertoire overlap clustering, CDR3 amino acid sequences, but not nucleotide sequences, were matched to correct batch-related cross-sample contamination. The public reads were run again by TCRdb, first through fastp at Q25 and then through MiXCR, and only productive beta chains were kept. Records with the same CDR3 protein are collapsed into one entry carrying the most frequent genes and DNA. These V and J calls derive from TCRdb rather than the authors' analysis. The sample records about 180,000 distinct CDR3 sequences, roughly 30% of which are singletons. Approximately 1.5% of the sample is in the top ten clones.

Study-wide conclusions, independent of this receptor: Direct clustering with F measure showed strong co-clustering of samples prepared in the same batch, prompting a batch-effect correction. The control group was slightly older than the multiple sclerosis patient group. Compared with controls, multiple sclerosis patients had significantly lower normalized Chao1 diversity, a finding suggesting substantial peripheral T-cell clonal expansion. Several TRBV segments, including TRBV5-6, TRBV5-1 and TRBV20-1, were significantly more frequent in patients than controls.

The sequenced sample consisted of blood. Here the chain combines TRBV6-5 and TRBJ1-5, with the identity of the D gene unclear. This sequence originates from a girl aged 10 to 17 with multiple sclerosis. The sequenced DNA: TGTGCCAGCAAACAAGGAGATTCGAGTCAGCCCCAGCATTTT. Its protein product is CASKQGDSSQPQHF.